This TCR beta chain was retrieved from a study of circulating and synovial CD4+ cells in juvenile arthritis (dated by TCRdb to 2013 to 2014). Study-level background: Within each patient, the study compared the TCRbeta CDR3 repertoires of three groups: circulating HLA-DR+ CD4 T cells, bulk blood CD4 T cells, and synovial CD4 T cells. The goal of repertoire sequencing was to confirm that a circulating synovial-like CD4 T cell subset was enriched in synovial clonotypes.

About this clone itself: No antigen is known for it. Per-base qualities were not stored, and no clone one base away is much larger.

Donors of the sequenced samples were patients with active juvenile idiopathic arthritis. Right after thawing, the cells went straight into sorting, and Live/Dead Fixable Near-IR Stain was used to exclude dead cells. Results the study describes overall, beyond this receptor: Because T cell genome counts in CPL samples and bulk blood CD4 samples differed by at least an order of magnitude, sample-size effects were addressed. Because overlap with synovium was found to increase with sequencing depth, the full repertoire overlap was likely underestimated by the measured shared-clonotype fractions. Circulating pathogenic-like lymphocytes clustered together with synovial T cells, and compared with bulk blood, the circulating pathogenic-like lymphocytes shared a substantially higher fraction of CDR3 sequences with synovium. Compared with bulk blood CD4 repertoires, both the synovial and the circulating pathogenic-like lymphocyte repertoires were less diverse, and some CPL samples were as oligoclonal as synovium. No difference between circulating pathogenic-like lymphocytes and bulk blood T cells was detected by traditional Vbeta family usage analysis.

The library was made by the immunoSEQ multiplex PCR assay. An external provider performed TCRbeta CDR3 sequencing as a commercial service. Per the authors' processing: Productive nucleotide sequences and amino acid sequences obtained through in silico translation were used in the analyses. To equalise sample size, diversity was assessed as Renyi entropy across alpha values by taking the median of 200 repeated subsamples. Pairwise repertoire distance was calculated as one minus the Chao-modified Jaccard index to correct for under-sampling and was used for clustering. Frequency-weighted overlap with synovial clonotypes was computed at 200 sample sizes with 200 draws without replacement at each size, and the value at the size of the smaller sample was reported. TCRdb's version of the immuneACCESS table is confined to in-frame rearrangements and falls short of the full clone set. An unresolved V gene accounts for under half of the shortfall where checked; the remainder is of unknown origin. V and J calls and clone size are as listed in that table; D and trimming were resolved from the DNA. This sample comprises around 32,000 clones, more than 90% of them detected only once. The ten largest clonotypes hold approximately 0.68% of the sample.

This clonotype was sampled from a human donor with juvenile idiopathic arthritis. The sequencing sample was made of CD4+ T cells from blood.

The CDR3 reads as follows: CSATLSYEQYF. The nucleotides are TGCAGTGCTACCCTCAGCTACGAGCAGTACTTC. The V and J genes are TRBV20-1 and TRBJ2-7; the D gene is not confidently resolved. V gives up 4 bases and J gives up 3 bases, and the segment between their germline ends measures 7 bases. The germline V gene (reference sequence) sets CDR1 to DFQATT and CDR2 to SNEGSKA. The CDR3 spans 11 residues, from the cysteine through the phenylalanine. Only CDR3 DNA is held: 33 bases, read in frame from base 1.